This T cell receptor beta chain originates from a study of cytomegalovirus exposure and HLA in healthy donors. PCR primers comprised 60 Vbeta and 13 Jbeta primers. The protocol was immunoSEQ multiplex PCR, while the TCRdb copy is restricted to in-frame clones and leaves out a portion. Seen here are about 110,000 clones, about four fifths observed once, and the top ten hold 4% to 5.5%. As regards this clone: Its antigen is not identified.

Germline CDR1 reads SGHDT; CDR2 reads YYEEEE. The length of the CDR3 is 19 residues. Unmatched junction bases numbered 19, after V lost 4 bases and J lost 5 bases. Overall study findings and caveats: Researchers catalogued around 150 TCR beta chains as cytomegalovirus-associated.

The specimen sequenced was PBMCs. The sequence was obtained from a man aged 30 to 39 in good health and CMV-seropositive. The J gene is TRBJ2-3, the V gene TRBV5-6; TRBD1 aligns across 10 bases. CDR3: CASSRRLAGEGQGLDTQYF. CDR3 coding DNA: TGTGCCAGCAGCAGACGGCTCGCGGGGGAGGGACAGGGGTTAGATACGCAGTATTTT.